What follows are 14 T cell receptor beta chains derived from one specimen sequenced in a study of cytomegalovirus exposure and HLA in healthy donors. The repertoire was sequenced with immunoSEQ multiplex PCR; TCRdb's copy has only in-frame clones and lacks some. This sample has about 130,000 clones, with roughly 89% found just once. Specimen: PBMCs. Receptors were obtained from a woman aged 18-29 years in good health and CMV-seronegative.

The CDR3 nucleotides read TGTGCCAGCAGCGGGGCCCGGGCTGGGGCCAACGTCCTGACTTTC. Amino acids: CASSGARAGANVLTF. The chain has TRBV7-6 and TRBJ2-6, with D possibly being TRBD1 (5 bases). Trimming removed 5 bases at V and 2 bases at J, with 10 bases between. Germline V lookup: CDR1 SGHVS, CDR2 FNYEAQ. The CDR3 sequence is 15 residues long. Combining the CDR3 with reference TRBV7-6 and TRBJ2-6 gives the whole variable domain GAGVSQSPRYKVTKRGQDVALRCDPISGHVSLYWYRQALGQGPEFLTYFNYEAQQDKSGLPNDRFSAERPEGSISTLTIQRTEQRDSAMYRCASSGARAGANVLTFGAGSRLTVL.

The chain links TRBV2 to TRBJ2-5; D is unresolved. Trimming removed 2 bases at V and 4 bases at J, with 11 bases between. CDR3 length: 14 residues. CDR1 and CDR2 (germline): SNHLY, FYNNEI. The CDR3 region has the DNA TGTGCCAGCAGTGAACCGACTTATCCAGAGACCCAGTACTTC. Translating gives CASSEPTYPETQYF.

The genes are TRBV5-1 and TRBJ2-7; 8 nucleotides line up with TRBD1. Germline V gives CDR1 SGHRS, CDR2 YFSETQ. V dropped 4 bases and J dropped 3; count of bases not matched to a gene: 9. This CDR3 has 15 residues. The chain's CDR3 is CASSTDEGQGYEQYF. The DNA for the CDR3 is TGCGCCAGCAGCACGGATGAAGGACAGGGCTACGAGCAGTACTTC.

The chain carries TRBV5-1 and TRBJ2-5, with D possibly being TRBD1 (5 bases). The ends were cut back, 3 bases at V and 4 bases at J, with 13 bases in the middle. CDR1 is SGHRS, CDR2 YFSETQ, per germline. CDR3 size: 14 residues. As DNA, the CDR3 is TGCGCCAGCAGCTGGGGCGTTGGTGGAGAGACCCAGTACTTC. This gives the protein CASSWGVGGETQYF.

The CDR3 loop reads CASSRGQWDEQYF. As DNA, the CDR3 is TGTGCCAGCAGCAGAGGACAGTGGGACGAGCAGTACTTC. The J gene is TRBJ2-7, the V gene TRBV7-8; D might be TRBD1 (6 bases). Germline CDR1 is SGHVS and CDR2 is FQNEAQ. The V end lost 5 bases, the J end lost 5 bases, and 13 bases lay between the germline ends. This CDR3 is built from 13 residues.

This rearrangement joins TRBV5-4 to TRBJ2-5, with D perhaps TRBD1 (5 bases). Germline CDR1 and CDR2: SGHNT and YYREEE (reference sequence). The V gene lost 4 bases and the J gene lost 2 bases, with 9 bases spanning the gap. The CDR3 has 13 residues. The CDR3 reads CASSLDSQETQYF. The CDR3 coding sequence is TGTGCCAGCAGCCTAGACAGTCAAGAGACCCAGTACTTC. Variable domain in full (rest from reference TRBV5-4 and TRBJ2-5): ETGVTQSPTHLIKTRGQQVTLRCSSQSGHNTVSWYQQALGQGPQFIFQYYREEENGRGNFPPRFSGLQFPNYSSELNVNALELDDSALYLCASSLDSQETQYFGPGTRLLVL.

The chain uses TRBV7-6 and TRBJ2-6, with a weak D call TRBD1 (5 bases). The length of the CDR3 is 14 residues. CDR1 is SGHVS and CDR2 is FNYEAQ in the germline V gene. Trimming took 5 bases from V and 1 from J, leaving 6 bases between them. This CDR3 is CASSPGSGANVLTF. CDR3 nucleotide sequence: TGTGCCAGCAGCCCAGGGTCTGGGGCCAACGTCCTGACTTTC. Combining the CDR3 with reference TRBV7-6 and TRBJ2-6 gives the whole variable domain GAGVSQSPRYKVTKRGQDVALRCDPISGHVSLYWYRQALGQGPEFLTYFNYEAQQDKSGLPNDRFSAERPEGSISTLTIQRTEQRDSAMYRCASSPGSGANVLTFGAGSRLTVL.

The chain has TRBV10-1 and TRBJ2-7, with 9 bases fitting TRBD1. The germline CDR1 and CDR2 sequences are WNHNN and SYGVQD (reference sequence). CDR3 length equals 16 residues. Unmatched junction bases numbered 11, after V lost 4 bases and J lost 4 bases. Written as DNA, the CDR3 is TGCGCCAGCAGTGGGACCGGGACAGGGAGTGCGTACGAGCAGTACTTC. This gives the protein CASSGTGTGSAYEQYF.

This chain links TRBV5-1 with TRBJ1-4; D gene uncertain. V lost 5 bases to trimming and J lost 6 bases, with 5 bases between them. The germline V gene encodes CDR1 SGHRS and CDR2 YFSETQ. The CDR3 consists of 11 residues. For the CDR3, the DNA is TGCGCCAGCAGAGGAGATGAAAAACTGTTTTTT. Residues: CASRGDEKLFF.

The rearrangement uses TRBV7-2 and TRBJ1-1, with 8 bases identical to TRBD1. The CDR3 extends over 14 amino acids. J lost 1 base, V lost 4 bases, and 2 bases had no gene match. Per the germline V gene, CDR1 is SGHTA and CDR2 is FQGNSA. The CDR3 loop reads CASSYGTGNTEAFF. In nucleotides, the CDR3 is TGTGCCAGCAGCTACGGGACAGGGAACACTGAAGCTTTCTTT.

The rearrangement links TRBV25-1 to TRBJ2-2; D is perhaps TRBD2 (5 bases). The CDR3 loop spans 15 amino acids. Trimming left V 4 bases short and J 13 bases short, with 22 bases between. Germline V gene sequence: CDR1 MGHDK, CDR2 SYGVNS. CDR3 bases: TGTGCCAGCAGTGGGTATGGATATCGGGGAGCTGGGCTGTTTTTT. Amino acid sequence: CASSGYGYRGAGLFF.

V gene TRBV11-2 combines with J gene TRBJ2-2; 10 nucleotides line up with TRBD2. V trimming: 4 bases; J trimming: 5 bases; junction bases outside the gene matches: 7. This CDR3 is 16 amino acids long. Germline CDR1 SGHAT, CDR2 FQNNGV. As DNA, the CDR3 is TGTGCCAGCAGCTCCCCAGCGGGAGGGGGGACCGGGGAGCTGTTTTTT. Translating gives CASSSPAGGGTGELFF.

The CDR3 coding sequence is TGTGCCAGCAGTTACCTCCCCCCTAGCTCCTACAATGAGCAGTTCTTC. Protein product: CASSYLPPSSYNEQFF. This chain uses TRBV6-5 with TRBJ2-1; D remains unclear. Trimming removed 2 bases from V and 0 bases from J, with 11 bases in between. Germline lookup yields CDR1 MNHEY and CDR2 SVGAGI. The CDR3 runs 16 residues.

The CDR3 sequence: CAIQGQSGNTIYF. Written as DNA, the CDR3 is TGTGCCATTCAGGGGCAATCTGGAAACACCATATATTTT. The rearrangement uses TRBV7-9 and TRBJ1-3, with a possible D match to TRBD1 (6 bases). The CDR3 loop spans 13 amino acids. V was trimmed by 10 bases and J by 1 base, leaving 11 bases between them. Germline V gene data show CDR1 as SEHNR and CDR2 as FQNEAQ (reference sequence).